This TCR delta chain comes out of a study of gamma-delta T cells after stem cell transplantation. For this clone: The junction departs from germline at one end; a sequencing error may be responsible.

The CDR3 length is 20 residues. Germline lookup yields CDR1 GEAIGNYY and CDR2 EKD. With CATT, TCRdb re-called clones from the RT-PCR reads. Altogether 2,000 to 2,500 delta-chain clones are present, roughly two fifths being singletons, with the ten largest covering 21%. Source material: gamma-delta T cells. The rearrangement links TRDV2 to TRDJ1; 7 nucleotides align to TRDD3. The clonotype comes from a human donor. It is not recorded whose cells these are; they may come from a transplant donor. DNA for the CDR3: TGTGCCTGTGACACCGTGAAAGGACTGGGGTCAACCACCGGCACCGATACACTCATCTTT. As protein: CACDTVKGLGSTTGTDTLIF.